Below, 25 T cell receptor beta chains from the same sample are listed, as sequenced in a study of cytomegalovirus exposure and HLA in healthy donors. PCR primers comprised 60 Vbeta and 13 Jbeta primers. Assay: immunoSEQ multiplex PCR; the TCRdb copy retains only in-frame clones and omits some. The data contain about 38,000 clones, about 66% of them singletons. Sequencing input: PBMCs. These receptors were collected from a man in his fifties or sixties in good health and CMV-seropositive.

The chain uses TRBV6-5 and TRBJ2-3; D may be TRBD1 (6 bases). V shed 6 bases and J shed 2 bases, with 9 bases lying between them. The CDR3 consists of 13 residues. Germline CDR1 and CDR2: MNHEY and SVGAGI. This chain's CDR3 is CASRQGNTDTQYF. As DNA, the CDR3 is TGTGCCAGCAGACAGGGAAACACAGATACGCAGTATTTT.

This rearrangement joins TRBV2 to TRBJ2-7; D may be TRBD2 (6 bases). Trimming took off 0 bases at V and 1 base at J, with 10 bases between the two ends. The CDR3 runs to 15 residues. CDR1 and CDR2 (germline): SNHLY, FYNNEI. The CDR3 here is CASSEAGGFSYEQYF. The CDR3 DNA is TGTGCCAGCAGTGAAGCGGGGGGTTTTTCCTACGAGCAGTACTTC.

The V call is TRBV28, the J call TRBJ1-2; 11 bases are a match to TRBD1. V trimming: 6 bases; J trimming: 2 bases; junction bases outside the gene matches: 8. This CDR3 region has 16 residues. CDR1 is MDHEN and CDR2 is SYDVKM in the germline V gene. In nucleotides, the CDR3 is TGTGCCAGCAGCCCCGCGGGGACAGGGGGAAACTATGGCTACACCTTC. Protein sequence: CASSPAGTGGNYGYTF.

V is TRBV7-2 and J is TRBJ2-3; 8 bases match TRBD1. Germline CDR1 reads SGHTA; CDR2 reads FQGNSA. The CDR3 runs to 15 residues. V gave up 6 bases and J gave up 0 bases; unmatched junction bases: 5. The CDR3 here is CASRLQGGSTDTQYF. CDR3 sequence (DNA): TGTGCCAGCAGGCTACAGGGGGGAAGCACAGATACGCAGTATTTT. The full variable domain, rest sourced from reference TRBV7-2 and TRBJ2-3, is GAGVSQSPSNKVTEKGKDVELRCDPISGHTALYWYRQSLGQGLEFLIYFQGNSAPDKSGLPSDRFSAERTGGSVSTLTIQRTQQEDSAVYLCASRLQGGSTDTQYFGPGTRLTVL.

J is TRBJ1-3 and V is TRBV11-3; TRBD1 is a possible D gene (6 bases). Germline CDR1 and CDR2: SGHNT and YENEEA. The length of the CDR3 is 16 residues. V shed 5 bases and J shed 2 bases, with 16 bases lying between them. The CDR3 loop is CASSLLSGAAGNTIYF. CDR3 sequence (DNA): TGTGCCAGCAGCCTACTCTCAGGGGCGGCTGGAAACACCATATATTTT.

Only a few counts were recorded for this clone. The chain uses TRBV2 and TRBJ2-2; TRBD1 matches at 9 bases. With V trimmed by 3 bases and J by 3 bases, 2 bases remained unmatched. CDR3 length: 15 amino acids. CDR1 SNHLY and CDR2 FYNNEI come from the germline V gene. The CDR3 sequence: CASSERTGDTGELFF. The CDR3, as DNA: TGTGCCAGCAGTGAGCGGACAGGGGACACCGGGGAGCTGTTTTTT.

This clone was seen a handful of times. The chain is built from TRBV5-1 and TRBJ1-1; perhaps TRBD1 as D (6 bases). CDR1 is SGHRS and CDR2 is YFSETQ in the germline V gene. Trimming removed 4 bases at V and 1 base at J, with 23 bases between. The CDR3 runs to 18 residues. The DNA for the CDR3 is TGCGCCAGCAGCGCACCCCTCACCAAAACGGACAGGAACACTGAAGCTTTCTTT. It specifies CASSAPLTKTDRNTEAFF.

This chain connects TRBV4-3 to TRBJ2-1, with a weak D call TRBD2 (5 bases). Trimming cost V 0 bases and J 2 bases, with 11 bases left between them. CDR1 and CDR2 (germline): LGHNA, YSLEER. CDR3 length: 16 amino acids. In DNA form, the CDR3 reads TGCGCCAGCAGCCAAGAGCCTAGCCTTACCTACAATGAGCAGTTCTTC. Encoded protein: CASSQEPSLTYNEQFF.

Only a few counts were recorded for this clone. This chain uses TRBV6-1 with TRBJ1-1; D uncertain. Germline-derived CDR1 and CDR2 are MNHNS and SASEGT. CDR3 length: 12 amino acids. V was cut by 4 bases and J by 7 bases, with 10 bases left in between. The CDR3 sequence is CASSVGSGEAFF. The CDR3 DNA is TGTGCCAGCAGTGTGGGTAGCGGTGAAGCTTTCTTT.

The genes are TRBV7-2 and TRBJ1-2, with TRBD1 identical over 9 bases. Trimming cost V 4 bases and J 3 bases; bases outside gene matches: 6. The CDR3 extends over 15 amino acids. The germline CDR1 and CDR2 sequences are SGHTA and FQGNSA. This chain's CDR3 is CASSSYRGLDYGYTF. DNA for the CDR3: TGTGCCAGCAGCTCATACAGGGGGCTGGACTATGGCTACACCTTC.

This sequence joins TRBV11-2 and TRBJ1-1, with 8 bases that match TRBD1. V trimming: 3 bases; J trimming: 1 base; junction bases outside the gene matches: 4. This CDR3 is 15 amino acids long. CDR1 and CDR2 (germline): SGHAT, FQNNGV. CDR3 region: CASSFTGQANTEAFF. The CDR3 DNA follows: TGTGCCAGCAGCTTCACGGGACAGGCGAACACTGAAGCTTTCTTT. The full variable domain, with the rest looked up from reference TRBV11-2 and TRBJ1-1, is EAGVAQSPRYKIIEKRQSVAFWCNPISGHATLYWYQQILGQGPKLLIQFQNNGVVDDSQLPKDRFSAERLKGVDSTLKIQPAKLEDSAVYLCASSFTGQANTEAFFGQGTRLTVV.

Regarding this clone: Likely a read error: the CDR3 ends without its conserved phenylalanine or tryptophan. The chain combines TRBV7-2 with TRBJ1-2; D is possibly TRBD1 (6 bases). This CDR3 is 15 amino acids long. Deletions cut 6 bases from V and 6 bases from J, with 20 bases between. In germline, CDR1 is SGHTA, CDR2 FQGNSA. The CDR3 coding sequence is TGTGCCAGCAGGACCCGGCAGGGAGGGGGGGATGGCTACACCGTC. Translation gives CASRTRQGGGDGYTV.

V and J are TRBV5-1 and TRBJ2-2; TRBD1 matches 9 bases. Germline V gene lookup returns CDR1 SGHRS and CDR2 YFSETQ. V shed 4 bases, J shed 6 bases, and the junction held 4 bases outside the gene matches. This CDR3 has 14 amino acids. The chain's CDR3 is CASSMGQGPGELFF. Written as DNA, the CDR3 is TGCGCCAGCAGCATGGGACAGGGACCCGGGGAGCTGTTTTTT.

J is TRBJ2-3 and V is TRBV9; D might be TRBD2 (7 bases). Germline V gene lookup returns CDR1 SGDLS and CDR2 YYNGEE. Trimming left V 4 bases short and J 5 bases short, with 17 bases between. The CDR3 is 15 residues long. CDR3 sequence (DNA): TGTGCCAGCAGCTCCGAGGGGAGGGGGGGAGATACGCAGTATTTT. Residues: CASSSEGRGGDTQYF.

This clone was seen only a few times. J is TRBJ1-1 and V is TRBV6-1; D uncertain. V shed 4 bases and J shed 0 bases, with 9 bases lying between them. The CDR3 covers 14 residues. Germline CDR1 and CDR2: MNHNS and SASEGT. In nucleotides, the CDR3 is TGTGCCAGCAGTGCCCGGGAGATGAACACTGAAGCTTTCTTT. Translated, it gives CASSAREMNTEAFF.

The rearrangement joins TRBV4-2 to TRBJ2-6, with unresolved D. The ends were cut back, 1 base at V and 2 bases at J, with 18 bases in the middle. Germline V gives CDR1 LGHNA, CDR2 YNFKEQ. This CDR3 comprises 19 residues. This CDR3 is CASSQGQTSYYPGANVLTF. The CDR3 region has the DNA TGTGCCAGCAGCCAAGGCCAGACTTCCTACTATCCTGGGGCCAACGTCCTGACTTTC.

CDR3 nucleotides: TGTGCCAGCAGCTTGGGGGGACAGGGTTACAATGAGCAGTTCTTC. This gives the protein CASSLGGQGYNEQFF. The chain has TRBV5-4 and TRBJ2-1; 9 nucleotides align to TRBD1. V was clipped by 0 bases and J by 4 bases; unmatched bases: 2. CDR1 SGHNT and CDR2 YYREEE come from the germline V gene (reference sequence). This CDR3 contains 15 residues.

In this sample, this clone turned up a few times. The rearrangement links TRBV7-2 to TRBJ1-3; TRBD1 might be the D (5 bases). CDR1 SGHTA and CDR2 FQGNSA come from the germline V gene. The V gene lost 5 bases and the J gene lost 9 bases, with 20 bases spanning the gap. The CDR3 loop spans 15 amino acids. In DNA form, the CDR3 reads TGTGCCAGCAGCCCCCCGATACAGGCCCGAGGCACCATATATTTT. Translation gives CASSPPIQARGTIYF. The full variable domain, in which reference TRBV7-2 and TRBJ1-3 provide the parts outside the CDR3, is GAGVSQSPSNKVTEKGKDVELRCDPISGHTALYWYRQSLGQGLEFLIYFQGNSAPDKSGLPSDRFSAERTGGSVSTLTIQRTQQEDSAVYLCASSPPIQARGTIYFGEGSWLTVV.

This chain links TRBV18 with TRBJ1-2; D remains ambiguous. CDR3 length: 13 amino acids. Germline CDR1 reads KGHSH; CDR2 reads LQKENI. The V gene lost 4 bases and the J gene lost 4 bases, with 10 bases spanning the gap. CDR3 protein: CASSQTTLYGYTF. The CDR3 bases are TGTGCCAGCTCACAGACAACTCTCTATGGCTACACCTTC.

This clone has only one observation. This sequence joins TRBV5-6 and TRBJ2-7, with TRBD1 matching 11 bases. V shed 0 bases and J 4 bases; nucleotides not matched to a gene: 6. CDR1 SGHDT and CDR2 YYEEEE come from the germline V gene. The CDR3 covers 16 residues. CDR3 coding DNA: TGTGCCAGCAGCTTGGCCGCGGGACAGGGGGTGTACGAGCAGTACTTC. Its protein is CASSLAAGQGVYEQYF.

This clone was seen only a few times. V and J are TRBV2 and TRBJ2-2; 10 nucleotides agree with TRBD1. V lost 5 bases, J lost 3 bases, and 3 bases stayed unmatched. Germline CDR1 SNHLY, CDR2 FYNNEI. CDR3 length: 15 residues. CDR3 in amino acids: CASSTGQGDTGELFF. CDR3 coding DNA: TGTGCCAGCAGTACCGGACAGGGGGACACCGGGGAGCTGTTTTTT.

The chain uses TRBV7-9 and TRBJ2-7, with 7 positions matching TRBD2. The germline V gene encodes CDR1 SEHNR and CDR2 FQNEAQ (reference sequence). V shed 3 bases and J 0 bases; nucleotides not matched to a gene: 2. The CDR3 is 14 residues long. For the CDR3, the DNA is TGTGCCAGCAGCTTGGGAGGGTACTCCTACGAGCAGTACTTC. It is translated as CASSLGGYSYEQYF. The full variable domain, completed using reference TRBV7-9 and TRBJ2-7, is DTGVSQNPRHKITKRGQNVTFRCDPISEHNRLYWYRQTLGQGPEFLTYFQNEAQLEKSRLLSDRFSAERPKGSFSTLEIQRTEQGDSAMYLCASSLGGYSYEQYFGPGTRLTVT.

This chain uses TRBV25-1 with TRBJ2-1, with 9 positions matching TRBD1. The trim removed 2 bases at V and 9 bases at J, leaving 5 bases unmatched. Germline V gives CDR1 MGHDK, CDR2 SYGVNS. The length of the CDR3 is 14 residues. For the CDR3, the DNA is TGTGCCAGCAGTGAAGCGGGACAGGGACCTGAGCAGTTCTTC. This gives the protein CASSEAGQGPEQFF.

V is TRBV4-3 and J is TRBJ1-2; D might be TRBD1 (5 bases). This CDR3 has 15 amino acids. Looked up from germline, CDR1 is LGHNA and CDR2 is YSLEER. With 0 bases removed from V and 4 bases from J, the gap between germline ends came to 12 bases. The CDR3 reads CASSQDSGGGYGYTF. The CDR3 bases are TGCGCCAGCAGCCAAGATTCGGGGGGTGGCTATGGCTACACCTTC.

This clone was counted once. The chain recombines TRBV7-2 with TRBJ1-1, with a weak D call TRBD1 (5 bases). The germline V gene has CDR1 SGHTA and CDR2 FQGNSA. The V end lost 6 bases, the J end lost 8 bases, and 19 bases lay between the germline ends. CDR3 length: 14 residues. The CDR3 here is CASRSHRGFSEAFF. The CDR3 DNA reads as TGTGCCAGCAGATCCCATAGGGGTTTCTCCGAAGCTTTCTTT.